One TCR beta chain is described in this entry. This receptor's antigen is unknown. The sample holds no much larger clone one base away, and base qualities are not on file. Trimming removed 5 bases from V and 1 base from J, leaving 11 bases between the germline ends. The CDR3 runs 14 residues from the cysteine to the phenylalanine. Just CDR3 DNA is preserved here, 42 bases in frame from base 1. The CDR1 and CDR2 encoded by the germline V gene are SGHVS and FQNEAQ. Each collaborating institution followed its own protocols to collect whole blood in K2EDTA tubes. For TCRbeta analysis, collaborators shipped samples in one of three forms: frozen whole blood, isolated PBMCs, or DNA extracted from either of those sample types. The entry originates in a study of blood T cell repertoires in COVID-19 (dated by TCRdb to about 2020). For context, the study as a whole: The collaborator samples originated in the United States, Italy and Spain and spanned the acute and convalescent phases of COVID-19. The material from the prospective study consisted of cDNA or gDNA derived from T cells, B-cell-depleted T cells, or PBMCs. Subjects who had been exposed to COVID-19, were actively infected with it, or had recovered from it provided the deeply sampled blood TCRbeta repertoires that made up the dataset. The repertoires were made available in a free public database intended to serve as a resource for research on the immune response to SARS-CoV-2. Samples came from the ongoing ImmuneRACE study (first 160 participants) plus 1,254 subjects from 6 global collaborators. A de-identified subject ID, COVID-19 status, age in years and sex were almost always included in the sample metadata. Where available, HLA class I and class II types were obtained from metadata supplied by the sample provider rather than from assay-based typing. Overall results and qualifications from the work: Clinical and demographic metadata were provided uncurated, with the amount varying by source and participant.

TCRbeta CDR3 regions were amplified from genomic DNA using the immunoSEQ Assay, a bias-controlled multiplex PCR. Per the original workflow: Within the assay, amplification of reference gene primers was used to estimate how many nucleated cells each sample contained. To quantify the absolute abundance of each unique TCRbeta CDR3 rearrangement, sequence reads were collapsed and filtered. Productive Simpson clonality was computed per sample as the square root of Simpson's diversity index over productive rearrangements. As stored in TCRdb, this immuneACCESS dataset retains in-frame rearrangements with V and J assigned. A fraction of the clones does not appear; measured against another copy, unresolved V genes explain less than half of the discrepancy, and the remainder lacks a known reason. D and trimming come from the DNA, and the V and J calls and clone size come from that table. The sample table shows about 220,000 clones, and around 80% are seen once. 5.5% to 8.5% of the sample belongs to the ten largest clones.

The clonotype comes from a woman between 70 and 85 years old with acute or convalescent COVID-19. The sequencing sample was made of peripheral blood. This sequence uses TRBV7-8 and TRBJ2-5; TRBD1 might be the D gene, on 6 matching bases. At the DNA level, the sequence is TGTGCCAGCAGCAAAAGGACAGCCCAAGAGACCCAGTACTTC. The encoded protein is CASSKRTAQETQYF.